These 12 T cell receptor beta chains came from one sample sequenced in a study of blood T cell repertoires in COVID-19. Method: immunoSEQ multiplex PCR; TCRdb's copy keeps in-frame clones and lacks some. The table lists some 180,000 clones, around 83% of them singletons. The specimen was PBMCs or T cells enriched from blood (not recorded which). The source of these receptors is a woman in her twenties or thirties who had been exposed to COVID-19.

This clone was seen more than once but under ten times. V is TRBV5-1 and J is TRBJ2-7, with D perhaps matching TRBD1 (5 bases). The germline CDR1 and CDR2 sequences are SGHRS and YFSETQ. CDR3 length: 14 amino acids. Between the trimmed V and J ends, which lost 5 bases and 0 bases, there was a span of 12 bases. CDR3 loop: CASRQDANSYEQYF. CDR3 sequence (DNA): TGCGCCAGCAGACAGGACGCAAACTCCTACGAGCAGTACTTC.

CDR3 nucleotide sequence: TGCGCCAGCAGCCAAGGTGAAAGCGGGTGGTACAATGAGCAGTTCTTC. The encoded protein is CASSQGESGWYNEQFF. The V call is TRBV4-1, the J call TRBJ2-1, with a tentative D call TRBD2 (6 bases). The CDR3 sequence is 16 residues long. Germline-derived CDR1 and CDR2 are MGHRA and YSYEKL. V gave up 1 base and J gave up 4 bases, with 14 bases separating them.

The chain links TRBV6-5 to TRBJ1-2; possibly TRBD1 for D (5 bases). The CDR3 sequence is 14 residues long. Between the trimmed V and J ends, which lost 0 bases and 2 bases, there was a span of 7 bases. Germline CDR1 reads MNHEY; CDR2 reads SVGAGI. The CDR3 sequence: CASSYSGQNYGYTF. The CDR3 nucleotides are TGTGCCAGCAGTTACTCGGGGCAAAACTATGGCTACACCTTC.

The J gene is TRBJ1-1, the V gene TRBV4-2; 8 positions match TRBD1. The CDR3 is 14 residues long. The V segment lost 8 bases and the J segment 6 bases; nucleotides outside the gene matches: 11. Germline V gene lookup returns CDR1 LGHNA and CDR2 YNFKEQ. CDR3 loop: CASAGLTGAAEAFF. The CDR3 DNA is TGTGCCAGCGCAGGGCTGACAGGGGCTGCTGAAGCTTTCTTT.

The chain recombines TRBV6-5 with TRBJ1-1; 10 bases are shared with TRBD1. The CDR3 length is 15 residues. The V segment lost 10 bases and the J segment 5 bases; nucleotides outside the gene matches: 13. CDR1 MNHEY and CDR2 SVGAGI come from the germline V gene. The CDR3 DNA sequence: TGTGCCACCTTGGACAGGGGGAATGGAAGGACTGAAGCTTTCTTT. This translates into CATLDRGNGRTEAFF.

In the case of this clone: Since a much larger clone is just one base distant, this may be a read error. Different DNA sequences within this sample yield the same CDR3. The V gene is TRBV14, the J gene TRBJ2-5; 10 bases are shared with TRBD2. CDR1 and CDR2 from the germline V gene are SGHDN and FVKESK. The CDR3 is 15 amino acids. The ends lost 3 bases at V and 5 bases at J; junction bases unmatched: 6. CDR3 bases: TGTGCCAGCAGCCAGGAGCGGGGGGGCCCCGAGACCCAGTACTTC. This encodes CASSQERGGPETQYF.

The V and J genes are TRBV7-2 and TRBJ1-5, with 7 bases matching TRBD1. V dropped 7 bases and J dropped 5; count of bases not matched to a gene: 8. The CDR3 totals 14 residues. In germline, CDR1 is SGHTA, CDR2 FQGNSA. The CDR3 DNA sequence: TGTGCCAGCAATATGGCAGGGGGAGATCAGCCCCAGCATTTT. Protein: CASNMAGGDQPQHF.

The rearrangement links TRBV7-8 to TRBJ1-2; D unclear. There are 13 residues in the CDR3. The germline V gene has CDR1 SGHVS and CDR2 FQNEAQ. V lost 1 base to trimming and J lost 3 bases, with 6 bases between them. This chain's CDR3 is CASSLGQYYGYTF. The DNA for the CDR3 is TGTGCCAGCAGCTTAGGGCAGTACTATGGCTACACCTTC.

This clone was counted a few times. The V call is TRBV19, the J call TRBJ1-5, with 8 bases aligning to TRBD1. This CDR3 has 15 residues. Looked up from germline, CDR1 is LNHDA and CDR2 is SQIVND (reference sequence). Germline trimming cut 6 bases from V and 6 bases from J; bases unmatched to any gene: 10. CDR3 sequence reads: CASSWRLDRAQPQHF. CDR3 nucleotides: TGTGCCAGTAGCTGGAGGTTGGACAGGGCTCAGCCCCAGCATTTT. The full variable domain, completed using reference TRBV19 and TRBJ1-5, is DGGITQSPKYLFRKEGQNVTLSCEQNLNHDAMYWYRQDPGQGLRLIYYSQIVNDFQKGDIAEGYSVSREKKESFPLTVTSAQKNPTAFYLCASSWRLDRAQPQHFGDGTRLSIL.

The chain joins TRBV6-6 to TRBJ2-2; D not certain. The CDR3 runs to 14 residues. CDR1 MNHNY and CDR2 SVGAGI come from the germline V gene (reference sequence). V was clipped by 7 bases and J by 1 base, with 10 bases between them. The CDR3 nucleotides are TGTGCCAGCACCGAAGAGCGGAACACCGGGGAGCTGTTTTTT. This encodes CASTEERNTGELFF.

This rearrangement joins TRBV5-6 to TRBJ2-1; D is ambiguous. The CDR3 totals 13 residues. V was cut by 2 bases and J by 8 bases, with 11 bases left in between. CDR1 is SGHDT, CDR2 YYEEEE, per germline. The CDR3 region is CASSFLVGDEQFF. In DNA, the CDR3 is TGTGCCAGCAGCTTTTTGGTTGGAGATGAGCAGTTCTTC.

The gene calls are TRBV7-9 and TRBJ2-3; weak D call: TRBD1 (5 bases). This CDR3 has 16 amino acids. The V gene lost 5 bases and the J gene lost 1 base, with 16 bases spanning the gap. Per germline, CDR1 SEHNR and CDR2 FQNEAQ (reference sequence). Written as DNA, the CDR3 is TGTGCCAGCAGCCCAGAGACACTCAGGGGCACAGATACGCAGTATTTT. Translating it yields CASSPETLRGTDTQYF.